The following is a TCR beta chain sequence with its context. Its matching antigen is unknown. These data come from a study of Ad26.COV2.S vaccination and SARS-CoV-2 variants. Across the study: In the COV1001 trial, the donor was in the Ad26.COV2.S arm. Administration of Ad26.COV2.S was intramuscular, either once or twice 56 days apart. Study results and caveats: From the TCR breadth and depth analyses, total T cell responses may have been underestimated. After vaccination, substantial breadth of spike-specific CD8+ and CD4+ responses was reported.

The CDR3 is made up of 16 amino acids. After removal of 0 bases from V and 6 bases from J, the junction contained 8 bases not matched to a gene. Looked up from germline, CDR1 is MGHRA and CDR2 is YSYEKL. The table came from immunoSEQ multiplex PCR; TCRdb's copy has only in-frame clones and leaves some out. The data show around 250,000 clones, around 87% seen once. Documented treatment: around 19 received Ad26.COV2.S at low or high dose, single or two shots; five or six received placebo; per-sample allocation not given. Collection of the samples took place on day 63 after the first injection of vaccine or placebo.

The input for sequencing was peripheral blood, taken in a trial of Ad26.COV2.S vaccine versus placebo. The source of this sequence is a person aged 18 to 65 who received the Ad26.COV2.S COVID-19 vaccine or a placebo. V is TRBV4-1 and J is TRBJ2-3, with TRBD2 matching over 8 bases. The CDR3 loop is CASSQDRGGGPDTQYF. Written as DNA, the CDR3 is TGCGCCAGCAGCCAAGATCGGGGCGGGGGGCCGGATACGCAGTATTTT.